Below, one T cell receptor beta chain is given with its context. The target antigen is unknown. A read error is possible here, since a much larger clone lies one base away. The data stem from a study of breast tumors, draining lymph nodes, adjacent tissues. Study-wide results and caveats: Data fit most tumor T cells coming from lymph node, expanding in tumor. Compared with basal-like, luminal-like tumors shared significantly more repertoire with nontumor tissue.

Trimming removed 8 bases from V and 3 bases from J, with 30 bases in between. This CDR3 contains 19 residues. Germline lookup yields CDR1 SGHVS and CDR2 FQNEAQ. From the multiplex PCR reads, TCRdb called clonotypes with MiXCR, one entry per CDR3 protein. The sample lists about 170,000 distinct CDR3 sequences, around 35% occurring once. The lymph nodes were axillary draining lymph nodes from breast cancer patients. The clonotype originates from a female donor with breast cancer. Some clones in this sample may be carry-over from other donors' samples. The chain has TRBV7-8 and TRBJ2-3, with TRBD2 as a possible D gene (5 bases). The sample comprised axillary lymph node tissue. DNA for the CDR3: TGTGCCAGCTCACCACCGCCTAGAACCCTAGTGGGGAGTACAGATACGCAGTATTTT. It is translated as CASSPPPRTLVGSTDTQYF.